The rows below give T cell receptor beta chains drawn from one sample of a study of blood T cell repertoires in COVID-19. Profiling relied on immunoSEQ multiplex PCR, and the TCRdb table lists in-frame clones only, not all of them. The repertoire holds tens of thousands of clones, with less than 95% as singletons. The specimen sequenced was peripheral blood. The source of these receptors is a human donor in a cohort sampled during active COVID-19. Both conserved end residues are part of each CDR3. A D gene is named only where the DNA matches it firmly. Rows may omit the clone size; those that give it use once, few, many or a size class.

clone_size: once
v_call: TRBV7-8
d_call: NA
j_call: TRBJ1-1
cdr3_nt: TGTGCCAGCAGCCCGCGGCGTTTCAGGGACACTGAAGCTTTCTTT
cdr3_aa: CASSPRRFRDTEAFF

clone_size: NA
v_call: TRBV5-6
d_call: NA
j_call: TRBJ2-2
cdr3_nt: TGTGCCAGCAGCCGACAGGTCACCGGGGAGCTGTTTTTT
cdr3_aa: CASSRQVTGELFF

clone_size: once
v_call: TRBV6-2/TRBV6-3
d_call: NA
j_call: TRBJ2-7
cdr3_nt: TGTGCCAGCAGTTACGGTAGTGTGACATCGTACGAGCAGTACTTC
cdr3_aa: CASSYGSVTSYEQYF

clone_size: NA
v_call: TRBV2
d_call: NA
j_call: TRBJ2-2
cdr3_nt: TGTGCCAGCAGTGAGTCCGTCCCCGGGGAGCTGTTTTTT
cdr3_aa: CASSESVPGELFF

clone_size: NA
v_call: TRBV27
d_call: TRBD2
j_call: TRBJ2-1
cdr3_nt: TGTGCCAGCAGTAGGACTAGCGGGACCCACAATGAGCAGTTCTTC
cdr3_aa: CASSRTSGTHNEQFF

clone_size: NA
v_call: TRBV24-1
d_call: NA
j_call: TRBJ2-5
cdr3_nt: TGTGCCACCAGTGACCCGGACAGACGGGAGACCCAGTACTTC
cdr3_aa: CATSDPDRRETQYF

clone_size: NA
v_call: TRBV5-1
d_call: NA
j_call: TRBJ2-5
cdr3_nt: TGCGCCAGCAGCTTGGTCGGCCGACCCCCCTCCAGGGAGACCCAGTACTTC
cdr3_aa: CASSLVGRPPSRETQYF

clone_size: NA
v_call: TRBV29-1
d_call: TRBD1
j_call: TRBJ2-7
cdr3_nt: TGCAGCGTTGGTGGGGGACAGGGGGCGAAATACGAGCAGTACTTC
cdr3_aa: CSVGGGQGAKYEQYF

clone_size: NA
v_call: TRBV24-1
d_call: TRBD2
j_call: TRBJ2-1
cdr3_nt: TGTGCCACCAGTGATTCCGGATCAGCGGGAGTTGAGCAGTTCTTC
cdr3_aa: CATSDSGSAGVEQFF

clone_size: NA
v_call: TRBV19
d_call: TRBD2
j_call: TRBJ2-7
cdr3_nt: TGTGCCAGTAGTCTAGCGGGAGGATACGAGCAGTACTTC
cdr3_aa: CASSLAGGYEQYF

clone_size: NA
v_call: TRBV7-2
d_call: NA
j_call: TRBJ2-1
cdr3_nt: TGTGCCAGCAGCCTAATAGCCGGGAGCATACGTAGTGAGCAGTTCTTC
cdr3_aa: CASSLIAGSIRSEQFF